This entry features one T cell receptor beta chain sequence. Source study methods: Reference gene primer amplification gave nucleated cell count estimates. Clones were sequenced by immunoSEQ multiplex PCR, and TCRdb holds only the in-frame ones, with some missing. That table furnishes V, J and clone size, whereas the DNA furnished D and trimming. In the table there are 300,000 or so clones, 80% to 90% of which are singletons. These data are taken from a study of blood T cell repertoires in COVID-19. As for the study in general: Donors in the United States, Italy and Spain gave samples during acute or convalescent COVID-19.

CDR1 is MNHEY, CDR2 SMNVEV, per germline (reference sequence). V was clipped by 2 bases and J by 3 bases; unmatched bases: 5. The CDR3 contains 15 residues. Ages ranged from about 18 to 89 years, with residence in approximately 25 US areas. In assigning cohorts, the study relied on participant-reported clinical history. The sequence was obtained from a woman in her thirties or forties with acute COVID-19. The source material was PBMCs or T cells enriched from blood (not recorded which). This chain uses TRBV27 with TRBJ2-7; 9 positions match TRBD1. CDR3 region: CASSLLGQGNYEQYF. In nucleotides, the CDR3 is TGTGCCAGCAGTTTACTGGGACAGGGAAACTACGAGCAGTACTTC.